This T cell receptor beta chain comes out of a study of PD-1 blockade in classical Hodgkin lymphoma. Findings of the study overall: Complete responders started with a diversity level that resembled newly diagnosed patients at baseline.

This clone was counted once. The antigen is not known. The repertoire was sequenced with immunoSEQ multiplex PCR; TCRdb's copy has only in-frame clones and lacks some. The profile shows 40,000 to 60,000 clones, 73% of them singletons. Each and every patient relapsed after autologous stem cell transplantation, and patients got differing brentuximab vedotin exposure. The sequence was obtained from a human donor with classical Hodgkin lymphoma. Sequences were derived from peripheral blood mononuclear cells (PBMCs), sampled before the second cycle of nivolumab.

CDR3: CAIATSVSYNEQFF. The CDR3 region has the DNA TGTGCCATCGCGACTAGCGTCTCCTACAATGAGCAGTTCTTC. The genes are TRBV27 and TRBJ2-1, with TRBD2 matching 8 bases. There are 14 residues in the CDR3. Trimming cost V 10 bases and J 0 bases; bases outside gene matches: 5. Germline V CDR1 and CDR2: MNHEY, SMNVEV (reference sequence).